The next 17 T cell receptor beta chains were all read from a single sample in a study of regulatory T cells in long-lasting Graves disease. The time point here: newly diagnosed GD, antithyroid drugs for less than 3 months. PBMCs were the source of the RNA used for TCR sequencing. Sequencing libraries for TCR beta were prepared with iRepertoire HTBI primers and Arm-PCR of CDR3 regions. A single record per CDR3 protein comes from TCRdb applying MiXCR to the multiplex PCR reads. The table lists 620,000 or so distinct CDR3 sequences, roughly 15% of them singletons. This sample also belongs to another study, concerning T cells in Graves' hyperthyroidism and ophthalmopathy.

The sequencing used peripheral blood mononuclear cells (PBMCs), collected at new diagnosis, from a patient treated with antithyroid drugs. The receptors were sampled from a woman in her thirties with Graves disease.

The table lists this clonotype with many counts. The chain uses TRBV28 and TRBJ2-1; 7 bases align to TRBD1. J lost 2 bases, V lost 5 bases, and 15 bases had no gene match. The CDR3 is made up of 18 amino acids. The germline V gene has CDR1 MDHEN and CDR2 SYDVKM. The DNA of the CDR3 is TGTGCCAGCAGTCGACAGGGTGGTCGTTTGTCTCCCTACAATGAGCAGTTCTTC. This translates into CASSRQGGRLSPYNEQFF.

The rearrangement links TRBV9 to TRBJ2-3, with 7 bases identical to TRBD1. The CDR3 covers 14 residues. The germline CDR1 and CDR2 sequences are SGDLS and YYNGEE. V lost 4 bases and J lost 4; bases outside the gene matches: 6. DNA for the CDR3: TGTGCCAGCAGCTTTAGACAGGGCTCAGATACGCAGTATTTT. Its protein is CASSFRQGSDTQYF.

This clonotype was observed a few times. The chain carries TRBV25-1 and TRBJ2-1; the D is unclear. V was pared by 6 bases and J by 0 bases, with 9 bases between. CDR3 length: 14 amino acids. Germline V gene sequence: CDR1 MGHDK, CDR2 SYGVNS. In nucleotides, the CDR3 is TGTGCCAGCAGCCCAGTACGCTCCTACAATGAGCAGTTCTTC. Its protein is CASSPVRSYNEQFF.

The V and J genes are TRBV9 and TRBJ2-3; D possibly corresponds to TRBD2 (6 bases). The CDR3 spans 14 residues. Germline V gives CDR1 SGDLS, CDR2 YYNGEE. V dropped 5 bases and J dropped 2 bases, with 12 bases sitting between them. CDR3 DNA: TGTGCCAGCAGTCCGCGGGGCCTCACAGATACGCAGTATTTT. Translating it yields CASSPRGLTDTQYF.

The chain has TRBV7-2 and TRBJ1-4, with a weak D call TRBD1 (6 bases). From germline, CDR1 is SGHTA and CDR2 FQGNSA. The CDR3 is made up of 17 amino acids. V lost 0 bases and J lost 0, with 11 bases in between. The CDR3 here is CASSLARQVPTNEKLFF. The CDR3 DNA reads as TGTGCCAGCAGCTTAGCCCGACAGGTTCCAACTAATGAAAAACTGTTTTTT.

The genes are TRBV6-1 and TRBJ2-3; 10 nucleotides match TRBD2. CDR3 size: 17 residues. V dropped 4 bases and J dropped 2; count of bases not matched to a gene: 9. Germline values: CDR1 MNHNS, CDR2 SASEGT. This CDR3 reads CASSGGLAGGFTDTQYF. DNA for the CDR3: TGTGCCAGCAGTGGGGGTTTAGCGGGAGGATTCACAGATACGCAGTATTTT.

In its sample, this clonotype was seen many times. V gene TRBV20-1 combines with J gene TRBJ2-1, with 14 bases identical to TRBD2. This CDR3 is 15 amino acids long. The germline V gene has CDR1 DFQATT and CDR2 SNEGSKA (reference sequence). The junction had 0 bases not matched to a gene; V was cut back by 3 bases and J by 2 bases. The CDR3 reads CSARTSGRAYNEQFF. The CDR3 region has the DNA TGCAGTGCTAGGACTAGCGGGAGGGCCTACAATGAGCAGTTCTTC.

This clonotype was seen repeatedly, ten times or more. The junction departs from germline at one end; a sequencing error may be responsible. The chain uses TRBV11-2 and TRBJ2-1, with 9 bases fitting TRBD1. Germline V lookup: CDR1 SGHAT, CDR2 FQNNGV. The CDR3 spans 15 residues. The CDR3 loop is CASTLRDRANNEQFF. The CDR3 bases are TGTGCCAGCACCTTACGGGACAGGGCAAACAATGAGCAGTTCTTC.

Points on this clonotype: This may arise from a read error, as a much more abundant clone is one base away. This sequence joins TRBV3-1 and TRBJ1-4, with D unresolved. The V gene's germline CDR1 is LGHDT and CDR2 YNNKEL (reference sequence). The CDR3 runs to 12 residues. The CDR3 sequence is CVSSQFNEKLFF. In DNA form, the CDR3 reads TGTGTCAGCAGCCAGTTTAATGAAAAACTGTTTTTT.

This clonotype has a count of ten or more. The rearrangement links TRBV20-1 to TRBJ2-1, with 7 bases matching TRBD2. This CDR3 has 15 residues. Per germline, CDR1 DFQATT and CDR2 SNEGSKA (reference sequence). The chain's CDR3 is CSWWRESYSYNEQFF. The CDR3 nucleotides are TGCAGCTGGTGGCGGGAGTCATACTCCTACAATGAGCAGTTCTTC.

This clonotype was observed many times. An end of the junction differs from the germline gene, which may be a read error. CDR3 amino acids: CASSEQWTGFYF. The CDR3 bases are TGTGCCAGCAGTGAACAATGGACAGGTTTCTACTTT. The chain couples TRBV6-1 to TRBJ1-6; 7 bases are a match to TRBD1. Germline V gene sequence: CDR1 MNHNS, CDR2 SASEGT. There are 12 residues in the CDR3.

The table lists this clonotype with many counts. The chain links TRBV19 to TRBJ2-7; D possibly uses TRBD1 or TRBD2 (5 bases each). V was cut by 4 bases and J by 1 base, with 11 bases left in between. Germline CDR1 is LNHDA and CDR2 is SQIVND (reference sequence). This CDR3 comprises 14 residues. The CDR3 protein is CASSTRDGSYEQYF. CDR3 DNA sequence: TGTGCCAGTAGTACCCGGGACGGATCCTACGAGCAGTACTTC.

Here the CDR3 DNA reads TGTGCCAGCTGCCTAACGGCGGTTCGCACAGATACGCAGTATTTT. Its protein product is CASCLTAVRTDTQYF. The chain combines TRBV7-3 with TRBJ2-3; D is ambiguous. V was trimmed by 8 bases and J by 1 base, leaving 16 bases between them. The CDR3 contains 15 residues. From germline, CDR1 is SGHTA and CDR2 FQGTGA.

This clonotype was seen a few times. The J gene is TRBJ1-1, the V gene TRBV29-1, with D tentatively TRBD1 (5 bases). V was trimmed by 3 bases and J by 3 bases, leaving 17 bases between them. Germline CDR1 reads SQVTM; CDR2 reads ANQGSEA. This CDR3 region has 15 residues. CDR3 nucleotide sequence: TGCAGCGTTGAGGGGACGGGGGTAATGGACACTGAAGCTTTCTTT. Protein sequence: CSVEGTGVMDTEAFF.

In this sample, this clonotype turned up a few times. The CDR3 is CSARDESGPSYEQYF. The DNA of the CDR3 is TGCAGTGCTAGAGACGAGTCGGGTCCTTCCTACGAGCAGTACTTC. The gene calls are TRBV20-1 and TRBJ2-7; D is uncertain. The V gene lost 0 bases and the J gene lost 1 base, with 13 bases spanning the gap. The CDR3 sequence is 15 residues long. Looked up from germline, CDR1 is DFQATT and CDR2 is SNEGSKA (reference sequence).

V and J are TRBV30 and TRBJ1-2; 10 positions agree with TRBD1. Germline CDR1 and CDR2: GTSNPN and SVGIG (reference sequence). The ends lost 4 bases at V and 8 bases at J; junction bases unmatched: 7. The CDR3 spans 13 residues. CDR3 loop: CAWNIGTGAGYTF. The CDR3 nucleotides are TGTGCCTGGAATATCGGGACAGGGGCCGGCTACACCTTC.

This clonotype was detected a few times. This rearrangement joins TRBV10-3 to TRBJ2-7, with a weak D call TRBD2 (7 bases). Looked up from germline, CDR1 is ENHRY and CDR2 is SYGVKD. The CDR3 extends over 15 amino acids. The germline V and J ends were trimmed by 3 bases and 3 bases, with 15 bases remaining between them. CDR3 DNA sequence: TGTGCCATCAGTGAAGGGGCGGGGGCAAGCTACGAGCAGTACTTC. As protein: CAISEGAGASYEQYF.